Listed here are 13 T cell receptor beta chains from one sample, sequenced in a study of Graves' ophthalmopathy and Graves' hyperthyroidism. As the template, RNA transcripts were used to amplify TCR beta CDR3 regions. After a first-round RT-PCR with HTBI primers, a second-round multiplex PCR was run. TCRdb recomputed calls from the multiplex PCR reads with MiXCR, one row per CDR3 protein. The sample yields fewer than 400,000 distinct CDR3 sequences, about 17% seen once. The sequenced material came from peripheral blood. The receptor set was obtained from a woman aged 18-35 years with Graves' ophthalmopathy.

This clonotype was observed many times. This chain connects TRBV5-1 to TRBJ1-2, with 10 bases fitting TRBD1. Trimming took 1 base from V and 5 from J; bases not matched to a gene: 8. The CDR3 sequence is 16 residues long. CDR1 is SGHRS, CDR2 YFSETQ, per germline. The CDR3 DNA reads TGCGCCAGCAGCTTGTCCTTTGGGACAGGGGTATATGGCTACACCTTC. Protein: CASSLSFGTGVYGYTF.

This clonotype came up many times. The rearrangement joins TRBV19 to TRBJ1-6; the match to TRBD1 covers 8 bases. Losses at the gene ends were 3 bases for V and 5 bases for J; bases not matched to a gene: 6. The germline V gene has CDR1 LNHDA and CDR2 SQIVND (reference sequence). The CDR3 loop spans 16 amino acids. The CDR3 DNA is TGTGCCAGTAGTATGCAGGGGGCGACGAATAATTCACCCCTCCACTTT. Its translation is CASSMQGATNNSPLHF.

The table lists this clonotype with many counts. V is TRBV7-3 and J is TRBJ2-2; D uncertain. Trimming took off 1 base at V and 1 base at J, with 13 bases between the two ends. The CDR3 loop spans 17 amino acids. Germline-derived CDR1 and CDR2 are SGHTA and FQGTGA. DNA for the CDR3: TGTGCCAGCAGCTTAATCCGGGCGAAGCGGAACACCGGGGAGCTGTTTTTT. The encoded protein is CASSLIRAKRNTGELFF.

Ten or more counts support this clonotype. CDR3 coding DNA: TGTGCCAGCCGGGACCCGAATCAGCCCCAGCATTTT. It specifies CASRDPNQPQHF. The V and J genes are TRBV19 and TRBJ1-5, with D perhaps TRBD1 (5 bases). The CDR3 has 12 amino acids. Germline CDR1 reads LNHDA; CDR2 reads SQIVND (reference sequence). V was trimmed by 9 bases and J by 4 bases, leaving 10 bases between them.

The chain has TRBV28 and TRBJ2-7; either TRBD1 or TRBD2 may supply D (5 bases each). Deletions cut 4 bases from V and 9 bases from J, with 25 bases between. CDR3 length: 16 residues. The germline CDR1 and CDR2 sequences are MDHEN and SYDVKM. CDR3 sequence reads: CASSSKAGTGLAVQYF. Here the CDR3 DNA reads TGTGCCAGCAGTTCGAAGGCGGGTACGGGGCTTGCGGTGCAGTACTTC.

This clonotype was counted ten times or more. The J gene is TRBJ1-2, the V gene TRBV5-1; the match to TRBD1 covers 8 bases. The CDR3 sequence is 16 residues long. V shed 4 bases and J 4 bases; nucleotides not matched to a gene: 12. CDR1 is SGHRS, CDR2 YFSETQ, per germline. In DNA, the CDR3 is TGCGCCAGCAGCACAACCGGGACAGGCAACCCCTATGGCTACACCTTC. Protein product: CASSTTGTGNPYGYTF.

There are many counts of this clonotype. The chain recombines TRBV28 with TRBJ2-4; TRBD2 might be the D (6 bases). Trimming pared 2 bases from V and 2 bases from J, leaving 13 bases between. Germline CDR1 MDHEN, CDR2 SYDVKM. The CDR3 extends over 16 amino acids. CDR3 in DNA: TGTGCCAGCAGTTTAACGGGGGTTTTGACCAAAAACATTCAGTACTTC. Translated, it gives CASSLTGVLTKNIQYF. Together with reference TRBV28 and TRBJ2-4, the CDR3 gives the full variable domain: DVKVTQSSRYLVKRTGEKVFLECVQDMDHENMFWYRQDPGLGLRLIYFSYDVKMKEKGDIPEGYSVSREKKERFSLILESASTNQTSMYLCASSLTGVLTKNIQYFGAGTRLSVL.

This clonotype was counted ten times or more. The chain couples TRBV14 to TRBJ2-7; D perhaps matches TRBD1 (5 bases). V dropped 6 bases and J dropped 2 bases, with 14 bases sitting between them. The CDR3 is made up of 14 amino acids. Germline V gives CDR1 SGHDN, CDR2 FVKESK. CDR3 in DNA: TGTGCCAGCAGTAGAGACAGCCTCGCCTACGAGCAGTACTTC. This sequence encodes CASSRDSLAYEQYF.

The rearrangement uses TRBV12-3 or TRBV12-4 and TRBJ1-1, with TRBD1 identical over 9 bases. CDR3 size: 18 residues. J gave up 3 bases and V 3 bases, and 14 bases lay outside the gene matches. This CDR3 reads CASSFPDHRGRLDTEAFF. The CDR3 DNA sequence: TGTGCCAGCAGTTTCCCGGATCACAGGGGGCGCTTAGACACTGAAGCTTTCTTT.

Ten or more counts support this clonotype. The V gene is TRBV7-9, the J gene TRBJ2-7; TRBD1 aligns across 9 bases. V trimming: 4 bases; J trimming: 2 bases; junction bases outside the gene matches: 6. The CDR3 totals 15 residues. Germline lookup yields CDR1 SEHNR and CDR2 FQNEAQ (reference sequence). The CDR3 DNA is TGTGCCAGCAGCTCACCTCGGGACAGGGCCTACGAGCAGTACTTC. This gives the protein CASSSPRDRAYEQYF.

This clonotype occurred many times. CDR3 amino acids: CASSFTGYTEAFF. CDR3 DNA sequence: TGTGCCAGCAGTTTTACAGGGTACACTGAAGCTTTCTTT. This rearrangement joins TRBV27 to TRBJ1-1; D is perhaps TRBD1 (6 bases). The CDR3 has 13 amino acids. The V and J ends lost 3 bases and 3 bases respectively, with 8 bases between them. CDR1 is MNHEY, CDR2 SMNVEV, per germline (reference sequence).

J is TRBJ2-4 and V is TRBV7-9; TRBD2 aligns across 7 bases. Germline V CDR1 and CDR2: SEHNR, FQNEAQ (reference sequence). V gave up 1 base and J gave up 7 bases; unmatched junction bases: 1. The length of the CDR3 is 13 residues. The CDR3 loop reads CASSLVSGNIQYF. The CDR3 DNA reads TGTGCCAGCAGCTTAGTTAGCGGGAACATTCAGTACTTC.

This clonotype came up many times. This chain uses TRBV7-9 with TRBJ2-7, with D perhaps TRBD1 or TRBD2 (5 bases each). The CDR3 spans 14 residues. Germline CDR1 is SEHNR and CDR2 is FQNEAQ (reference sequence). V dropped 1 base and J dropped 4 bases, with 11 bases sitting between them. CDR3 in DNA: TGTGCCAGCAGCTTAGGGTACTGGGGGTACGAGCAGTACTTC. It is translated as CASSLGYWGYEQYF.